The T cell receptor (beta chain) under discussion was sequenced for a study of Ad26.COV2.S vaccination and SARS-CoV-2 variants. Study results and limitations: Spike-specific TCR breadth in vaccine recipients exceeded that seen in placebo recipients.

Treatment here: some 19 received Ad26.COV2.S at low or high dose, single or two shots; about 5 received placebo; per-sample allocation not given. Repertoires come from day 63 after the first vaccine or placebo injection. An Ad26 vector carrying the Wuhan-strain SARS-CoV-2 spike served as the vaccine. Repertoires were generated with immunoSEQ multiplex PCR, while TCRdb's copy carries only in-frame clones and drops some. The profile shows hundreds of thousands of clones, less than 90% of them singletons. As to this clone: What it binds is not known.

V lost 7 bases to trimming and J lost 1 base, with 16 bases between them. CDR1 and CDR2 from the germline V gene are KGHSH and LQKENI. The CDR3 length is 15 residues. The origin of this receptor is a person aged 18 to 59 who received the Ad26.COV2.S COVID-19 vaccine or a placebo. The V call is TRBV18, the J call TRBJ2-5; a possible D gene is TRBD2 (5 bases). The sequences come from peripheral blood, collected in a trial of Ad26.COV2.S vaccine versus placebo. The CDR3 nucleotides are TGTGCCAGCTTCGCCACCGGGCGGGCCCAAGAGACCCAGTACTTC. Translated, it gives CASFATGRAQETQYF.